These 12 T cell receptor beta chains share one sample of origin, sequenced in a study of blood T cells in healthy people across ages. Combining a sample-barcoded 5' primer with a J-beta primer mix, a second PCR ran for roughly 7 to 11 cycles. TCRdb ran MiXCR on the 5' RACE reads and lists one entry per CDR3 protein. The table lists approximately 960,000 distinct CDR3 sequences, 25% to 35% of them singletons. The sample also formed part of further work on T cells of mothers and their children.

The sequenced sample consisted of blood. The receptor set was obtained from a woman aged 40 to 49 in good health.

This clonotype was detected only a few times. CDR3 coding DNA: TGTGCCAGCAGCCCAAAAGGGTACGATCAGCCCCAGCATTTT. It translates to CASSPKGYDQPQHF. The chain is built from TRBV7-9 and TRBJ1-5; no clear D gene. Germline values: CDR1 SEHNR, CDR2 FQNEAQ (reference sequence). Deletions cut 5 bases from V and 5 bases from J, with 13 bases between. This CDR3 contains 14 residues.

On this clonotype itself: A much larger clone differs from this one at a single base, so this may be a read error. V usage is TRBV27 and J usage is TRBJ1-2, with D tentatively TRBD1 (5 bases). V shed 6 bases and J shed 2 bases, with 13 bases lying between them. Germline CDR1 reads MNHEY; CDR2 reads SMNVEV (reference sequence). This CDR3 spans 14 amino acids. The CDR3 reads CASRPGLLNYGYTF. As DNA, the CDR3 is TGTGCCAGCAGGCCGGGACTGCTCAACTATGGCTACACCTTC.

Notes on this clonotype: A much bigger clone sits one base away, suggesting this may be a read error. Written as DNA, the CDR3 is TGCGCCAGCAACCGCCTACCCATGGAAGGACTGGATGAGCAGTTCTTC. This gives the protein CASNRLPMEGLDEQFF. The J gene is TRBJ2-1, the V gene TRBV4-1; a possible D gene is TRBD2 (5 bases). The CDR3 has 16 residues. Deletions cut 7 bases from V and 8 bases from J, with 24 bases between. Germline V gives CDR1 MGHRA, CDR2 YSYEKL.

The J gene is TRBJ2-1, the V gene TRBV11-2, with D tentatively TRBD2 (5 bases). Germline CDR1 SGHAT, CDR2 FQNNGV. Between the trimmed V and J ends, which lost 4 bases and 15 bases, there was a span of 22 bases. CDR3 size: 14 residues. CDR3 DNA sequence: TGTGCCAGCAGCTCCCTTCGGGGAGATATGTATCGGTTCTTC. Translation: CASSSLRGDMYRFF. Full variable domain (missing parts from reference TRBV11-2 and TRBJ2-1): EAGVAQSPRYKIIEKRQSVAFWCNPISGHATLYWYQQILGQGPKLLIQFQNNGVVDDSQLPKDRFSAERLKGVDSTLKIQPAKLEDSAVYLCASSSLRGDMYRFFGPGTRLTVL.

This clonotype showed up just a few times. The rearrangement links TRBV15 to TRBJ2-6, with D perhaps being TRBD1 or TRBD2 (5 bases each). Trimming cost V 3 bases and J 3 bases, with 15 bases left between them. Germline lookup yields CDR1 LNHNV and CDR2 YYDKDF (reference sequence). This CDR3 region has 17 residues. The CDR3 reads CATSSEGRGHGANVLTF. CDR3 bases: TGTGCCACCAGCAGCGAGGGACGGGGTCATGGGGCCAACGTCCTGACTTTC.

This clonotype was detected only a few times. One base away lies a much larger clone, so this may be a sequencing read error. V gene TRBV7-9 combines with J gene TRBJ2-5; 9 bases are a match to TRBD1. The CDR3 length is 13 residues. Germline CDR1 SEHNR, CDR2 FQNEAQ (reference sequence). With 1 base clipped from V and 13 bases from J, the junction kept 7 bases outside the gene matches. CDR3 bases: TGTGCCAGCAGCTTAGTCCGACAGGGGGAGCGGTACTTC. This translates into CASSLVRQGERYF.

This clonotype was detected only a few times. V gene TRBV9 combines with J gene TRBJ2-7; TRBD1 is a possible D gene (6 bases). The J call is in doubt because the DNA end fits TRBJ2-5 better. Germline CDR1 SGDLS, CDR2 YYNGEE. The length of the CDR3 is 16 residues. In DNA, the CDR3 is TGTGCCAGCAGCGTAGCGGGGCAGGGGCTGGGGGAGACCCAGTACTTC. Translated, it gives CASSVAGQGLGETQYF.

A few counts support this clonotype. The chain employs TRBV7-6 and TRBJ2-1; TRBD1 matches 11 bases. The DNA matches TRBJ2-7 better at its end, which makes the J call doubtful. From germline, CDR1 is SGHVS and CDR2 FNYEAQ. CDR3 length equals 17 residues. The DNA for the CDR3 is TGTGCCAGCAGCTCGGGACAGGGGGTTAGCTCCTACAATGAGCAGTACTTC. This encodes CASSSGQGVSSYNEQYF.

This clonotype appeared many times. This chain links TRBV6-5 with TRBJ2-1; D might be TRBD1 (5 bases). In germline, CDR1 is MNHEY, CDR2 SVGAGI. V lost 5 bases and J lost 0, with 11 bases in between. The CDR3 extends over 15 amino acids. Here the CDR3 reads CASSGAPSSYNEQFF. CDR3 sequence (DNA): TGTGCCAGCAGTGGGGCCCCGAGCTCCTACAATGAGCAGTTCTTC.

The V call is TRBV12-3 or TRBV12-4, the J call TRBJ1-2, with 9 bases that match TRBD1. The CDR3 covers 14 residues. With 5 bases clipped from V and 8 bases from J, the junction kept 9 bases outside the gene matches. DNA for the CDR3: TGTGCCAGCAGTCTCGACAGGGGGAAATCGGGCTACACCTTC. It specifies CASSLDRGKSGYTF.

Details on this clonotype: A much more abundant neighbour one base away suggests this may be a read error. The genes are TRBV28 and TRBJ2-3; D remains ambiguous. Germline values: CDR1 MDHEN, CDR2 SYDVKM. The CDR3 covers 13 residues. Trimming took 4 bases from V and 6 from J, leaving 11 bases between them. CDR3 residues: CASSSQGLDTQYF. Written as DNA, the CDR3 is TGTGCCAGCAGTTCCCAAGGATTGGATACGCAGTATTTT.

As for this clonotype: A much more abundant neighbour one base away suggests this may be a read error. This sequence joins TRBV12-3 or TRBV12-4 and TRBJ2-1, with D perhaps TRBD1 (5 bases). V was pared by 0 bases and J by 10 bases, with 16 bases between. The CDR3 consists of 15 residues. The CDR3 DNA reads TGTGCCAGCAGTTTAGCAGGGGAAGGGTCCTACGAGCAGTTCTTC. It codes for CASSLAGEGSYEQFF.